One sample yielded the 8 T cell receptor beta chains listed below, sequenced in a study of regulatory T cells in long-lasting Graves disease (dated by TCRdb to the early 2020s). The library was generated by multiplex PCR. Sequenced using an Illumina HiSeq 4000. CDR3 regions were amplified by Arm-PCR with iRepertoire HTBI primers to construct TCR beta libraries. Using fastp at Q25 and MiXCR, TCRdb reprocessed the public reads and kept productive beta chains. Each CDR3 protein appears once, grouped with its most common genes and DNA. Counted in this sample were hundreds of thousands of distinct CDR3 sequences; less than 20% of them appeared once. The ten largest make up around 18% of the sample. According to the study, the label for this sample's time point signals: newly diagnosed GD, antithyroid drugs for less than 3 months. For both TCR sequencing and RNA sequencing, RNA was extracted from PBMCs in TRIzol.

This same sample was also taken into another study, of T cells in Graves' hyperthyroidism and ophthalmopathy.

This sample comprised peripheral blood mononuclear cells (PBMCs), obtained at new diagnosis, from a patient treated with antithyroid drugs. These receptors were obtained from a woman aged 30 to 39 with Graves disease. Donor details come from another sample of the same person, matched by shared clones.

This clonotype was found many times. The gene calls are TRBV7-8 and TRBJ2-7, with D perhaps matching TRBD2 (6 bases). V was pared by 5 bases and J by 2 bases, with 13 bases between. Germline CDR1 is SGHVS and CDR2 is FQNEAQ. CDR3 length: 14 amino acids. DNA for the CDR3: TGTGCCAGCAGCGGCGGGGCGGGACCCTACGAGCAGTACTTC. Encoded protein: CASSGGAGPYEQYF.

In this sample, this clonotype turned up many times. This chain connects TRBV19 to TRBJ1-1; D is ambiguous. V was clipped by 3 bases and J by 1 base, with 6 bases between them. This CDR3 is built from 13 residues. Germline CDR1 LNHDA, CDR2 SQIVND (reference sequence). The CDR3 is CASSIQRNTEAFF. The CDR3 DNA follows: TGTGCCAGTAGTATCCAGCGGAACACTGAAGCTTTCTTT.

The chain employs TRBV7-9 and TRBJ2-3; D may be TRBD1 (6 bases). With 5 bases removed from V and 3 bases from J, the gap between germline ends came to 24 bases. The CDR3 is 18 amino acids. Germline V gives CDR1 SEHNR, CDR2 FQNEAQ (reference sequence). This CDR3 is CASSLRQANLGWTDTQYF. The CDR3 nucleotides read TGTGCCAGCAGCCTACGACAGGCCAACCTAGGTTGGACAGATACGCAGTATTTT.

With respect to this clonotype: A read error is possible here, since a much larger clone lies one base away. V usage is TRBV30 and J usage is TRBJ1-1; D remains ambiguous. Germline-derived CDR1 and CDR2 are GTSNPN and SVGIG (reference sequence). The CDR3 covers 13 residues. CDR3 in amino acids: CAWSPGGPSEASF. The CDR3 DNA reads TGTGCCTGGAGCCCCGGAGGGCCGTCTGAAGCTTCCTTT.

On this clonotype: A single base is all that separates this from a far larger clone, so a read error is likely. V usage is TRBV27 and J usage is TRBJ1-1; D is possibly TRBD1 (6 bases). The CDR3 loop spans 13 amino acids. Germline lookup yields CDR1 MNHEY and CDR2 SMNVEV (reference sequence). Between the trimmed V and J ends, which lost 4 bases and 2 bases, there was a span of 8 bases. The CDR3, as DNA: TGTGCCAGCAGTTACAGGGATAACACTGAAGCTTTCTTT. The encoded protein is CASSYRDNTEAFF.

Ten or more counts support this clonotype. The chain uses TRBV6-1 and TRBJ1-5, with D tentatively TRBD1 (5 bases). The CDR3 contains 15 residues. Germline CDR1 reads MNHNS; CDR2 reads SASEGT. V lost 5 bases to trimming and J lost 2 bases, with 13 bases between them. The CDR3 here is CASSPGRGGNQPQHF. The DNA of the CDR3 is TGTGCCAGCAGTCCTGGGAGGGGAGGCAATCAGCCCCAGCATTTT.

To note about this clonotype: Germline and junction disagree at one end, which may indicate a read error. The J gene is TRBJ1-2, the V gene TRBV3-1; a possible D gene is TRBD1 (6 bases). Germline V gene data show CDR1 as LGHDT and CDR2 as YNNKEL (reference sequence). The CDR3 extends over 16 amino acids. CDR3 nucleotide sequence: TGTGCCTGCAGCCAAGATTACGGTACAGGGCCCCATGGCTACACCTTC. Translation gives CACSQDYGTGPHGYTF.

This clonotype has only a few counts. This sequence joins TRBV6-1 and TRBJ1-3; D is uncertain. Trimming cost V 10 bases and J 1 base, with 11 bases left between them. Per the germline V gene, CDR1 is MNHNS and CDR2 is SASEGT. The CDR3 sequence is 13 residues long. The chain's CDR3 is CANQDGSGNTIYF. As DNA, the CDR3 is TGTGCCAACCAAGACGGATCTGGAAACACCATATATTTT.